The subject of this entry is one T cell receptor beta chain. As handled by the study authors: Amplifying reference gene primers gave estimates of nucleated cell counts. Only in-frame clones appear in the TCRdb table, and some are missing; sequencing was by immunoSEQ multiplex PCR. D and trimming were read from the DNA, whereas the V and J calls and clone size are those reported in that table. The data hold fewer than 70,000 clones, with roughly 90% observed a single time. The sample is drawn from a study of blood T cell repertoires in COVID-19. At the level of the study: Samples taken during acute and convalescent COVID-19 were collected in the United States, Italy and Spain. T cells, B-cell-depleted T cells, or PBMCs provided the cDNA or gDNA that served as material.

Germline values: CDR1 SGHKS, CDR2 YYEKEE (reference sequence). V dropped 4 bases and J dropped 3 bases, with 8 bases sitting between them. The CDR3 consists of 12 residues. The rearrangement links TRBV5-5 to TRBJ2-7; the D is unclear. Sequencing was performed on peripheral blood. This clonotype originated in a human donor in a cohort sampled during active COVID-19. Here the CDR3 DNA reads TGTGCCAGCAGCCAACAGAACTACGAGCAGTACTTC. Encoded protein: CASSQQNYEQYF.